The clone carrying this T cell receptor (beta chain) has just a few counts. Its cognate antigen is unknown. The germline CDR1 and CDR2 sequences are SGHTA and FQGTGA. This CDR3 spans 13 amino acids. Trimming took off 3 bases at V and 11 bases at J, with 11 bases between the two ends. Participants with HIV, all of them, were treated in the United States. This entry is derived from a study of long-term antiretroviral therapy in people with HIV. Findings of the study overall: Samples were collected from the mid-2000s to the late 2010s under possibly less effective ART regimens. Dominating the repertoire at all time points were the clones that expanded before ART.

Runs used v3.0 of the immunoSEQ assay and were done at survey level. TCRdb's table, derived via immunoSEQ multiplex PCR, lists solely in-frame clones and lacks some. The sample holds about 42,000 clones, around 86% seen once. Sequencing used unsorted PBMCs, obtained 0.1 years before starting antiretroviral therapy. This sequence joins TRBV7-3 and TRBJ1-6, with no clear D. This sequence was found in a woman aged 50 to 65 with HIV. This CDR3 is CASSFSGGPPLHF. The CDR3 nucleotides are TGTGCCAGCAGCTTTTCGGGCGGGCCACCCCTCCACTTT. Full variable domain (missing parts from reference TRBV7-3 and TRBJ1-6): GAGVSQTPSNKVTEKGKYVELRCDPISGHTALYWYRQSLGQGPEFLIYFQGTGAADDSGLPNDRFFAVRPEGSVSTLKIQRTERGDSAVYLCASSFSGGPPLHFGNGTRLTVT.